What follows are 25 T cell receptor beta chains derived from one specimen sequenced in a study of T cells in Graves' hyperthyroidism and ophthalmopathy. RNA transcripts provided the source from which TCR beta CDR3 regions were amplified. The primer set for the first-round RT-PCR of the TCR CDR3 was HTBI. TCRdb analysed the multiplex PCR reads with MiXCR anew, one entry per CDR3 protein. The sample holds 500,000 to 750,000 distinct CDR3 sequences, 35% to 55% seen once. Source material: peripheral blood or thyroid tissue (not recorded which). The receptors originated from a woman under 30 with Graves' hyperthyroidism.

This clonotype has a handful of counts. The chain combines TRBV25-1 with TRBJ1-2; the D is unclear. V gave up 8 bases and J gave up 8 bases, with 9 bases separating them. Germline-derived CDR1 and CDR2 are MGHDK and SYGVNS. The CDR3 covers 10 residues. The CDR3 region has the DNA TGTGCCAGCCGTGGGGAGGGCTACACCTTC. Protein sequence: CASRGEGYTF.

This clonotype appeared many times. The chain recombines TRBV20-1 with TRBJ2-7; D may correspond to TRBD1 or TRBD2 (5 bases each). Between the trimmed V and J ends, which lost 7 bases and 6 bases, there was a span of 13 bases. CDR3 length: 11 residues. CDR1 is DFQATT and CDR2 is SNEGSKA in the germline V gene (reference sequence). The CDR3 loop is CSVRDGGEQYF. Here the CDR3 DNA reads TGCAGTGTAAGGGACGGTGGCGAGCAGTACTTC.

The table lists this clonotype with a count of one. DNA for the CDR3: TGTGCCAGCAGCTCGATCGTACTAGCGGGAGTGAGGGGCAATTCCCGGACCGACACCTTC. Protein: CASSSIVLAGVRGNSRTDTF. The J gene is TRBJ1-2, the V gene TRBV7-9; tentatively, D is TRBD1 (5 bases). The V end was cut by 4 bases, the J end by 12 bases, with 39 bases between. This CDR3 has 20 residues. Looked up from germline, CDR1 is SEHNR and CDR2 is FQNEAQ (reference sequence).

The J gene is TRBJ2-7, the V gene TRBV24-1; 12 nucleotides line up with TRBD2. J lost 6 bases, V lost 4 bases, and 6 bases had no gene match. The CDR3 consists of 15 residues. Germline lookup yields CDR1 KGHDR and CDR2 SFDVKD. CDR3 sequence reads: CATSDPGTSGREQYF. The DNA of the CDR3 is TGTGCCACCAGTGACCCCGGGACTAGCGGGCGCGAGCAGTACTTC.

In its sample, this clonotype was seen many times. The chain recombines TRBV25-1 with TRBJ1-2; D gene ambiguous. Trimming removed 4 bases at V and 6 bases at J, with 12 bases between. CDR3 size: 13 residues. CDR1 and CDR2 (germline): MGHDK, SYGVNS. CDR3 residues: CASSGSVPHGYTF. Here the CDR3 DNA reads TGTGCCAGCAGTGGCAGTGTTCCCCATGGCTACACCTTC.

There are many counts of this clonotype. The genes are TRBV9 and TRBJ1-2; TRBD1 matches 7 bases. The CDR3 length is 14 residues. Germline values: CDR1 SGDLS, CDR2 YYNGEE. The V segment lost 0 bases and the J segment 8 bases; nucleotides outside the gene matches: 7. The CDR3 is CASSVGQGWMGYTF. CDR3 nucleotides: TGTGCCAGCAGCGTAGGACAGGGATGGATGGGCTACACCTTC.

The chain is built from TRBV29-1 and TRBJ1-5, with TRBD1 identical over 8 bases. The CDR3 extends over 13 amino acids. Germline V lookup: CDR1 SQVTM, CDR2 ANQGSEA. For the CDR3, the DNA is TGCAGACCGACAGGGGAAAGCAATCAGCCCCAGCATTTT. Amino acid sequence: CRPTGESNQPQHF.

This clonotype was seen at least ten times. The genes are TRBV24-1 and TRBJ2-7; TRBD2 agrees at 7 bases. The germline V gene encodes CDR1 KGHDR and CDR2 SFDVKD. V trimming: 9 bases; J trimming: 4 bases; junction bases outside the gene matches: 8. CDR3 length: 13 amino acids. The CDR3 bases are TGTGCCACCGCCGAGGGAGGGGAATACGAGCAGTACTTC. It encodes CATAEGGEYEQYF.

A remark on this clonotype: This could be a read error, since a much larger clone is one nucleotide away. CDR3 sequence: CASSYPTVSETQYF. The CDR3 DNA reads as TGTGCCAGCAGTTATCCAACCGTTAGCGAGACCCAGTACTTC. The chain employs TRBV12-3 or TRBV12-4 and TRBJ2-5, with D unclear. V gave up 4 bases and J gave up 5 bases, with 14 bases separating them. This CDR3 is 14 amino acids long.

This clonotype came up many times. CDR3 in DNA: TGTGCCAGCAGTTACGGGGCCAGGTCCGGGGAGCTGTTTTTT. It codes for CASSYGARSGELFF. This chain joins TRBV6-5 and TRBJ2-2, with a tentative D call TRBD1 (5 bases). Germline CDR1 is MNHEY and CDR2 is SVGAGI. There are 14 residues in the CDR3. The germline V and J ends were trimmed by 2 bases and 6 bases, with 10 bases remaining between them.

This chain uses TRBV20-1 with TRBJ2-5; 7 bases map to TRBD1. Germline CDR1 is DFQATT and CDR2 is SNEGSKA (reference sequence). The CDR3 covers 13 residues. With V trimmed by 5 bases and J by 5 bases, 8 bases remained unmatched. The CDR3 DNA reads TGCAGTGCTGGGACAGACACCGGGGAGACCCAGTACTTC. Its protein product is CSAGTDTGETQYF.

The rearrangement joins TRBV2 to TRBJ1-6; possibly TRBD1 for D (6 bases). V lost 4 bases to trimming and J lost 9 bases, with 10 bases between them. Germline CDR1 is SNHLY and CDR2 is FYNNEI. This CDR3 has 13 amino acids. The CDR3 DNA follows: TGTGCCAGCAGTGGACAGGAGTTTTCACCCCTCCACTTT. Amino acid sequence: CASSGQEFSPLHF.

At least ten counts were recorded for this clonotype. This sequence joins TRBV7-9 and TRBJ2-5, with D perhaps being TRBD1 or TRBD2 (6 bases each). The CDR3 contains 18 residues. The germline V gene encodes CDR1 SEHNR and CDR2 FQNEAQ (reference sequence). V was cut by 5 bases and J by 4 bases, with 26 bases left in between. In nucleotides, the CDR3 is TGTGCCAGCAGCGTACCTAGGGGGGCACAACCTCGCGGAGAGACCCAGTACTTC. As protein: CASSVPRGAQPRGETQYF.

This clonotype was counted only a few times. The gene calls are TRBV7-9 and TRBJ2-5, with D perhaps given as TRBD1 or TRBD2 (6 bases each). CDR3 size: 15 residues. Trimming pared 5 bases from V and 5 bases from J, leaving 18 bases between. Per the germline V gene, CDR1 is SEHNR and CDR2 is FQNEAQ (reference sequence). For the CDR3, the DNA is TGTGCCAGCAGCCCTGACACCGGGGGCGGTGAGACCCAGTACTTC. Translating it yields CASSPDTGGGETQYF.

This clonotype has just a few counts. The chain employs TRBV2 and TRBJ2-7, with a possible D match to TRBD2 (5 bases). Trimming took off 8 bases at V and 0 bases at J, with 20 bases between the two ends. CDR1 is SNHLY and CDR2 is FYNNEI in the germline V gene. This CDR3 has 16 amino acids. The CDR3 sequence is CASEWPSTLDSYEQYF. DNA for the CDR3: TGTGCCAGCGAGTGGCCTAGCACGTTGGACTCCTACGAGCAGTACTTC.

The chain recombines TRBV2 with TRBJ1-2; TRBD1 agrees at 9 bases. V trimming: 8 bases; J trimming: 4 bases; junction bases outside the gene matches: 11. Germline lookup yields CDR1 SNHLY and CDR2 FYNNEI. This CDR3 region has 15 residues. CDR3 residues: CASVDPWGQGYGYTF. The CDR3 DNA is TGTGCCAGCGTTGACCCATGGGGACAGGGCTATGGCTACACCTTC.

The chain uses TRBV27 and TRBJ2-5; weak D call: TRBD1 (6 bases). V lost 6 bases and J 1 base, leaving 12 bases between the germline ends. This CDR3 is 14 amino acids long. The germline gives CDR1 MNHEY, CDR2 SMNVEV (reference sequence). For the CDR3, the DNA is TGTGCCAGCAGCCGAGGACAGTTCCAAGAGACCCAGTACTTC. Translation gives CASSRGQFQETQYF.

Comment on this clonotype: The junction does not match germline at one end; this may be a read error. This chain uses TRBV7-8 with TRBJ2-2; TRBD2 might be the D (6 bases). There are 12 residues in the CDR3. CDR1 is SGHVS, CDR2 FQNEAQ, per germline. Here the CDR3 reads CASSPYIGGLFF. DNA of the CDR3: TGTGCCAGCAGCCCATATATCGGGGGGCTGTTTTTT. The variable domain in full, completed from reference TRBV7-8 and TRBJ2-2, reads GAGVSQSPRYKVAKRGQDVALRCDPISGHVSLFWYQQALGQGPEFLTYFQNEAQLDKSGLPSDRFFAERPEGSVSTLKIQRTQQEDSAVYLCASSPYIGGLFFGEGSRLTVL.

V usage is TRBV7-3 and J usage is TRBJ2-2; a possible D gene is TRBD1 (6 bases). This CDR3 contains 16 residues. V was trimmed by 7 bases and J by 0 bases, leaving 15 bases between them. CDR1 is SGHTA, CDR2 FQGTGA, per germline. The chain's CDR3 is CASTHSTGANTGELFF. DNA of the CDR3: TGTGCCAGCACCCACTCGACAGGAGCGAACACCGGGGAGCTGTTTTTT. Combining the CDR3 with reference TRBV7-3 and TRBJ2-2 gives the whole variable domain GAGVSQTPSNKVTEKGKYVELRCDPISGHTALYWYRQSLGQGPEFLIYFQGTGAADDSGLPNDRFFAVRPEGSVSTLKIQRTERGDSAVYLCASTHSTGANTGELFFGEGSRLTVL.

This clonotype was seen ten or more times. The chain carries TRBV20-1 and TRBJ2-7, with D possibly matching TRBD1 (5 bases). In germline, CDR1 is DFQATT, CDR2 SNEGSKA (reference sequence). There are 14 residues in the CDR3. V was pared by 4 bases and J by 0 bases, with 13 bases between. The CDR3 is CSAKTDSPSYEQYF. The CDR3 bases are TGCAGTGCTAAGACTGACAGTCCCTCCTACGAGCAGTACTTC.

The chain combines TRBV10-3 with TRBJ1-5, with D tentatively TRBD1 (5 bases). The CDR3 has 18 amino acids. The V end was cut by 8 bases, the J end by 9 bases, with 32 bases between. Germline-derived CDR1 and CDR2 are ENHRY and SYGVKD. In DNA form, the CDR3 reads TGTGCCATCGACGACGATGGCGTCGGGGGGATTTTACCAGGGCCCCAGCATTTT. Protein sequence: CAIDDDGVGGILPGPQHF.

The chain combines TRBV5-1 with TRBJ1-4; TRBD1 might be the D (6 bases). This CDR3 contains 14 residues. Germline V gene sequence: CDR1 SGHRS, CDR2 YFSETQ. The V end lost 4 bases, the J end lost 4 bases, and 11 bases lay between the germline ends. This CDR3 is CASSPQGSNEKLFF. In DNA form, the CDR3 reads TGCGCCAGCAGCCCACAGGGAAGTAATGAAAAACTGTTTTTT.

In regard to this clonotype: A read error may produce the germline difference seen at one junction end. The V call is TRBV4-1, the J call TRBJ1-2; possible D gene TRBD1, 6 bases. This CDR3 spans 13 amino acids. Germline loops: CDR1 MGHRA, CDR2 YSYEKL. The DNA for the CDR3 is TGCGCCAGCAGCCACTTGACAGGACGTGGCTGCACCTTC. The encoded protein is CASSHLTGRGCTF.

Ten or more counts support this clonotype. The junction departs from the called germline gene at one end, perhaps through a read error. V and J are TRBV24-1 and TRBJ2-7, with D unclear. The CDR3 extends over 13 amino acids. Germline V gene data show CDR1 as KGHDR and CDR2 as SFDVKD. The CDR3 bases are TGTGCCACCAGTCACACCTTTGGGCACGAACAGTACTTC. Protein: CATSHTFGHEQYF.

This clonotype has a count of ten or more. V is TRBV20-1 and J is TRBJ2-7; D is perhaps TRBD2 (5 bases). Between the trimmed V and J ends, which lost 1 base and 9 bases, there was a span of 22 bases. Germline CDR1 reads DFQATT; CDR2 reads SNEGSKA (reference sequence). The CDR3 has 15 residues. The CDR3 spells CSARGGGRPSQRQYF. The CDR3 DNA reads TGCAGTGCTAGAGGCGGAGGACGACCATCTCAGAGGCAGTACTTC.